The rows below give T cell receptor beta chains drawn from one sample of a study of technical replicates of blood from a handful of donors. Clones were read by immunoSEQ multiplex PCR, and TCRdb kept only the in-frame ones, dropping some. The sample has under 95,000 clones; 94% are singletons. What was sequenced was T cells isolated from PBMCs. The receptors here all came from a human donor in good health. CDR3s include the opening cysteine and the closing phenylalanine or tryptophan. A D gene is named only where the DNA matches it firmly. Clone size appears in some rows only: once, few, many, or a class for an expanded clone.

J gene	clone size	D gene	V gene	CDR3 DNA	CDR3 protein
TRBJ1-5	NA	TRBD1	TRBV28	TGTGCCAGCAGATACCGGGACAGGGGGCGTCAGCCCCAGCATTTT	CASRYRDRGRQPQHF
TRBJ2-7	NA	NA	TRBV19	TGTGCCAGTAGTATCGGGCGGGAATTGGAGCAGTACTTC	CASSIGRELEQYF
TRBJ2-3	once	TRBD1	TRBV29-1	TGCAGCGTTGGGAGGACAGGGGGGCCAGATACGCAGTATTTT	CSVGRTGGPDTQYF
TRBJ2-2	NA	NA	TRBV7-9	TGTGCCAGCAGCTTAGGAGGACAGCCGAACACCGGGGAGCTGTTTTTT	CASSLGGQPNTGELFF
TRBJ2-1	NA	TRBD2	TRBV27	TGTGCCAGCAGTCCCCTTAGCGGGGGGGTCTATGAGCAGTTCTTC	CASSPLSGGVYEQFF
TRBJ2-1	NA	NA	TRBV5-6	TGTGCCAGCAGCTTGGGAGTCTACAATGAGCAGTTCTTC	CASSLGVYNEQFF
TRBJ2-3	once	TRBD1	TRBV18	TGTGCCAGCTCACCACCGGTGGGACAGGGAGAAGATACGCAGTATTTT	CASSPPVGQGEDTQYF
TRBJ1-4	NA	NA	TRBV23-1	TGCGCCAGCAGTCAAAGAAACCGCCCGGGACACAATGAAAAACTGTTTTTT	CASSQRNRPGHNEKLFF
TRBJ2-5	NA	NA	TRBV19	TGTGCCAGTAGTGACTTGACAGGACAAGAGACCCAGTACTTC	CASSDLTGQETQYF
TRBJ2-1	once	TRBD2	TRBV9	TGTGCCAGCAGCCCAACCCTACTAGCGGGAGGTTCCAATGAGCAGTTCTTC	CASSPTLLAGGSNEQFF
TRBJ1-2	NA	NA	TRBV30	TGTGCCTGTCGGGAGGAGTTCGGCTACACCTTC	CACREEFGYTF
TRBJ1-5	NA	NA	TRBV4-2	TGTGCCAGCAGCCAAGAAATGGGGGGGTATAGCAATCAGCCCCAGCATTTT	CASSQEMGGYSNQPQHF
TRBJ1-1	NA	NA	TRBV9	TGTGCCAGCAGCCCTTATACAGGGATGAACACTGAAGCTTTCTTT	CASSPYTGMNTEAFF
TRBJ1-5	NA	TRBD1	TRBV2	TGTGCCAGCAGCAGGATGCCCGGACAGGGCGGGAATCAGCCCCAGCATTTT	CASSRMPGQGGNQPQHF